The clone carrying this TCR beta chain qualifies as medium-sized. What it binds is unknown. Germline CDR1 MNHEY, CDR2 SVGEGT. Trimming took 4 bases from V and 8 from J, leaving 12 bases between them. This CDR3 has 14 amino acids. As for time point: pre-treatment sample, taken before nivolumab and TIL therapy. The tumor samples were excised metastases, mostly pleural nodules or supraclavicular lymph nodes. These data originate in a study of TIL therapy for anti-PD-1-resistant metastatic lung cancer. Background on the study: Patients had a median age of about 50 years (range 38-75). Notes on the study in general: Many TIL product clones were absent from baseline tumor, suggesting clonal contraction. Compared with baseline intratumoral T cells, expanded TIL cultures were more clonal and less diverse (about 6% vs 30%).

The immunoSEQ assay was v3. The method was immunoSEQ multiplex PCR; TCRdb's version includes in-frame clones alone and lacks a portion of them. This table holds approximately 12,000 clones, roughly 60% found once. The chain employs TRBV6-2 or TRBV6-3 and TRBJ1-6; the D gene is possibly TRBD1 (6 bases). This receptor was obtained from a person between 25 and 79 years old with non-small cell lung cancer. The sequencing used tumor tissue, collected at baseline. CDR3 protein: CASSSGGAHSPLHF. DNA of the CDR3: TGTGCCAGCAGTTCGGGGGGGGCGCATTCACCCCTCCACTTT.